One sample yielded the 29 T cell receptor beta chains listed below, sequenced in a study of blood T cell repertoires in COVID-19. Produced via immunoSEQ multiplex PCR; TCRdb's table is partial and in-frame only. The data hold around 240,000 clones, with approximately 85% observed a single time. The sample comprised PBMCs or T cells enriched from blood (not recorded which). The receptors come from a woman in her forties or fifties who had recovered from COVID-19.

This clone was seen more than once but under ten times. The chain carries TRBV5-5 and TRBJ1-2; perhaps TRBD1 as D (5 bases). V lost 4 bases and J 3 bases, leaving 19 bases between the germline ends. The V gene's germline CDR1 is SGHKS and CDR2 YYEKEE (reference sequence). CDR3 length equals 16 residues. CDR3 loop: CASSAERGSNYYGYTF. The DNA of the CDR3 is TGTGCCAGCAGCGCTGAAAGGGGCAGCAACTACTATGGCTACACCTTC. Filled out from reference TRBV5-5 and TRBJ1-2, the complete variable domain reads DAGVTQSPTHLIKTRGQQVTLRCSPISGHKSVSWYQQVLGQGPQFIFQYYEKEERGRGNFPDRFSARQFPNYSSELNVNALLLGDSALYLCASSAERGSNYYGYTFGSGTRLTVV.

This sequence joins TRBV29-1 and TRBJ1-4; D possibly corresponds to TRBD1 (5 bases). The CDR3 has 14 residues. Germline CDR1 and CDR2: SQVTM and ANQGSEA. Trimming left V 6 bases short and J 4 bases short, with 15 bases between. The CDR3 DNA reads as TGCAGCGTGGGGGGGACGGGAATTAATGAAAAACTGTTTTTT. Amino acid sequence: CSVGGTGINEKLFF.

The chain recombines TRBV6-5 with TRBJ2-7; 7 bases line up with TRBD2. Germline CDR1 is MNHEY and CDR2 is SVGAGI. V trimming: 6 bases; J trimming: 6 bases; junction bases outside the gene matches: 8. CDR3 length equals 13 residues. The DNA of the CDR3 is TGTGCCAGCAGACCTGCGGGAGTAAGCGAGCAGTACTTC. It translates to CASRPAGVSEQYF.

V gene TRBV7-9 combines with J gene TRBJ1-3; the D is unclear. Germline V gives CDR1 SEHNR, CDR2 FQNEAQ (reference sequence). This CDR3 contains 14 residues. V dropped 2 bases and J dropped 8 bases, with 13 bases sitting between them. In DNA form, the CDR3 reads TGTGCCAGCAGCTTATCCGGGCTGAGGGACACCATATATTTT. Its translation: CASSLSGLRDTIYF.

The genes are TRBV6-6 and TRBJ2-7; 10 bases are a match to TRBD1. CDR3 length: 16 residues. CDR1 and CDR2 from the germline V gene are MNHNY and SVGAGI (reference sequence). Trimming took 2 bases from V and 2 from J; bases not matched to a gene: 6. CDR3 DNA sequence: TGTGCCAGCAGTTACCCCACCGGGACAGGGGCCTACGAGCAGTACTTC. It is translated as CASSYPTGTGAYEQYF.

CDR3 residues: CASSTGRGYEQYF. The CDR3, as DNA: TGTGCCAGCTCCACCGGAAGGGGCTACGAGCAGTACTTC. This chain joins TRBV18 and TRBJ2-7; tentatively, D is TRBD1 (5 bases). Per germline, CDR1 KGHSH and CDR2 LQKENI. Between the trimmed V and J ends, which lost 6 bases and 3 bases, there was a span of 12 bases. The CDR3 is 13 amino acids.

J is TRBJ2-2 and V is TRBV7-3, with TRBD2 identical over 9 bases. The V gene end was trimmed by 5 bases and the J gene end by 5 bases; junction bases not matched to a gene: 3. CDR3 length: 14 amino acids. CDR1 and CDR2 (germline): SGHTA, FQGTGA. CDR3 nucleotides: TGTGCCAGCAGCATAGGACTAGCGACCGGGGAGCTGTTTTTT. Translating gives CASSIGLATGELFF. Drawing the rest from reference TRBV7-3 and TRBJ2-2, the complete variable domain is GAGVSQTPSNKVTEKGKYVELRCDPISGHTALYWYRQSLGQGPEFLIYFQGTGAADDSGLPNDRFFAVRPEGSVSTLKIQRTERGDSAVYLCASSIGLATGELFFGEGSRLTVL.

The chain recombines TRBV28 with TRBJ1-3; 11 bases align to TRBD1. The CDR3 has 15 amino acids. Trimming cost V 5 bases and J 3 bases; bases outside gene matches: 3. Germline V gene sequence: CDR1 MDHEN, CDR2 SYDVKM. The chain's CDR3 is CASSGQGAYGNTIYF. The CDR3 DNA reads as TGTGCCAGCAGTGGACAGGGGGCGTATGGAAACACCATATATTTT.

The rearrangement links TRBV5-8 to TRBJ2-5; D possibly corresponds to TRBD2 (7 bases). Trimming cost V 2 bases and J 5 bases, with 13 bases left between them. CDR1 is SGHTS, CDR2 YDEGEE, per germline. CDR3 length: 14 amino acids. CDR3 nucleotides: TGTGCCAGCAGCTTCGAGTGGGGGGGCGAGACCCAGTACTTC. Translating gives CASSFEWGGETQYF.

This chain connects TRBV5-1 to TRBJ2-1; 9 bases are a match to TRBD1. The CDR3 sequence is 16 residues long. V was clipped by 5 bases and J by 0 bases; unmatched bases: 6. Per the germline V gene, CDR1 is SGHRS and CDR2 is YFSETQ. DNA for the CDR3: TGCGCCAGCAGGTACAGGGGGCTGAGCTCCTACAATGAGCAGTTCTTC. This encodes CASRYRGLSSYNEQFF.

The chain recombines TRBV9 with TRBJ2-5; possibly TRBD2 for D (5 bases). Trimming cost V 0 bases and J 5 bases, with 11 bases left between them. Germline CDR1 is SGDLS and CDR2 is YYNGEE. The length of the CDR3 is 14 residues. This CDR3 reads CASSVVEGRETQYF. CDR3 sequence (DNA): TGTGCCAGCAGCGTAGTTGAGGGAAGGGAGACCCAGTACTTC.

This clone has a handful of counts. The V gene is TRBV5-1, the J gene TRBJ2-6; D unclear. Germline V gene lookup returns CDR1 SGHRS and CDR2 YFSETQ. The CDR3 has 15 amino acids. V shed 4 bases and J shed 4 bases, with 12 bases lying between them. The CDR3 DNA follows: TGCGCCAGCAGCACTCTCCCCTTCGGGGCCAACGTCCTGACTTTC. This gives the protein CASSTLPFGANVLTF.

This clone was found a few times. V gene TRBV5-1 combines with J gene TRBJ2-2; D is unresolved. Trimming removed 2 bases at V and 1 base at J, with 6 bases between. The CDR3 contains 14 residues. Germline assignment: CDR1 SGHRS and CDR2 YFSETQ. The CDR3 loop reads CASSLQQNTGELFF. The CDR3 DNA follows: TGCGCCAGCAGCTTACAACAGAACACCGGGGAGCTGTTTTTT.

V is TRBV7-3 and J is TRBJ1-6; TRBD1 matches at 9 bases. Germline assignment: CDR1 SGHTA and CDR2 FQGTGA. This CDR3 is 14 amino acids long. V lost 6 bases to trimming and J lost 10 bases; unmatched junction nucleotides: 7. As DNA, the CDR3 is TGTGCCAGCAGTCTACAGGGGGCGAGATCACCCCTCCACTTT. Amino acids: CASSLQGARSPLHF.

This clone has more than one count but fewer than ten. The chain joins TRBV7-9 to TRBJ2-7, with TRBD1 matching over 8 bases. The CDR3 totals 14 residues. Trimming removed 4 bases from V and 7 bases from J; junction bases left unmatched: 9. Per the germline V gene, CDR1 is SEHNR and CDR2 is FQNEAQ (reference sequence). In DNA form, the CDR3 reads TGTGCCAGCAGCTCCGGGACAGGTGCCGGGGAGCAGTACTTC. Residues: CASSSGTGAGEQYF.

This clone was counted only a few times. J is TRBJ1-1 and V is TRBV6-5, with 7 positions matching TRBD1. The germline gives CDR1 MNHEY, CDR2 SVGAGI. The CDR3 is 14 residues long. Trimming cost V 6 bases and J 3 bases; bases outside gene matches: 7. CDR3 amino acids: CASRIDREDTEAFF. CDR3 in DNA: TGTGCCAGCAGGATAGACAGGGAGGACACTGAAGCTTTCTTT.

The CDR3 nucleotides are TGCGCCAGCAGCTCCACGGGGGGGATTTGGAACTATGGCTACACCTTC. Protein product: CASSSTGGIWNYGYTF. The V gene is TRBV5-1, the J gene TRBJ1-2; weak D call: TRBD1 (5 bases). Germline V gives CDR1 SGHRS, CDR2 YFSETQ. This CDR3 has 16 residues. Between the trimmed V and J ends, which lost 3 bases and 2 bases, there was a span of 17 bases.

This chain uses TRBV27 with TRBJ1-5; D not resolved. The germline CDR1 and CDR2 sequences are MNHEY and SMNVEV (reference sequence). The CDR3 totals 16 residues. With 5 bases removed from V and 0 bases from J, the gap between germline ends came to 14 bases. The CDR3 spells CASSIDPPNSNQPQHF. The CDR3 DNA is TGTGCCAGCAGTATAGATCCACCGAATAGCAATCAGCCCCAGCATTTT.

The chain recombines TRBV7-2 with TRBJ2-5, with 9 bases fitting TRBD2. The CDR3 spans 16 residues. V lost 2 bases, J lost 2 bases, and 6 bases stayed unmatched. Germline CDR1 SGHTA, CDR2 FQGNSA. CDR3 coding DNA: TGTGCCAGCAGCTTAAGCTCGACTAGCGGACAAGAGACCCAGTACTTC. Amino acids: CASSLSSTSGQETQYF.

CDR3 sequence reads: CASSHRQGAGNQPQHF. In DNA, the CDR3 is TGCGCCAGCAGCCATCGACAGGGGGCCGGGAATCAGCCCCAGCATTTT. V and J are TRBV4-1 and TRBJ1-5; 10 bases agree with TRBD1. Germline lookup yields CDR1 MGHRA and CDR2 YSYEKL. CDR3 length: 16 residues. With V trimmed by 3 bases and J by 4 bases, 6 bases remained unmatched.

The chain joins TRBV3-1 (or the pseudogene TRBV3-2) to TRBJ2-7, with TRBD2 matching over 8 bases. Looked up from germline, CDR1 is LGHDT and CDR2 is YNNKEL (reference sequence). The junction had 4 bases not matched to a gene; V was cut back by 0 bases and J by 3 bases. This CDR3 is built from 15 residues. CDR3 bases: TGTGCCAGCAGCCAAGATTACGGGAGGGTCTACGAGCAGTACTTC. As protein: CASSQDYGRVYEQYF.

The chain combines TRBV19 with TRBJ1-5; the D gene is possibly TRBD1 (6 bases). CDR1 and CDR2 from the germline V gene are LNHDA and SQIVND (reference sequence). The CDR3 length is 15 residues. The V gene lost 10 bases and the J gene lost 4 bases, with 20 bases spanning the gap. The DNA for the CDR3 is TGTGCCACCCGAACCGACGGGGGGCAGAATCAGCCCCAGCATTTT. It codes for CATRTDGGQNQPQHF.

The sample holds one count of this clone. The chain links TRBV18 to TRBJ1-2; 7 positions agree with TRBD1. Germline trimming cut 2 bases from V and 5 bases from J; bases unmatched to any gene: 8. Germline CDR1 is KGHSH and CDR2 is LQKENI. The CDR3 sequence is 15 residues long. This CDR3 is CASSPTNRGRYGYTF. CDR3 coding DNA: TGTGCCAGCTCACCAACGAACAGGGGACGGTATGGCTACACCTTC.

CDR3: CASSSKRTGSSDTQYF. CDR3 DNA sequence: TGTGCCAGCAGTAGTAAACGGACAGGGTCATCAGATACGCAGTATTTT. The chain has TRBV2 and TRBJ2-3; TRBD1 agrees at 8 bases. The V and J ends lost 5 bases and 4 bases, in that order; junction bases with no gene match: 11. This CDR3 has 16 amino acids. Germline loops: CDR1 SNHLY, CDR2 FYNNEI.

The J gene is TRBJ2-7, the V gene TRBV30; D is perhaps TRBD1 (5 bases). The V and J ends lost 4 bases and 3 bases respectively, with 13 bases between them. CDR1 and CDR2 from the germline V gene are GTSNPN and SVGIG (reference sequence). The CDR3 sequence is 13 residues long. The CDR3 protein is CAWTPWGSYEQYF. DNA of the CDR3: TGTGCCTGGACCCCCTGGGGCAGCTACGAGCAGTACTTC.

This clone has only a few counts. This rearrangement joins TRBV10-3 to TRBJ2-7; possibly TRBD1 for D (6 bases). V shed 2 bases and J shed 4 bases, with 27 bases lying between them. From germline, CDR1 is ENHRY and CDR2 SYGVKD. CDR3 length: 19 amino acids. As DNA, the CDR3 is TGTGCCATCAGTGAGGGAAGGGGCCTTACTACCCAGGGGCCTTACGAGCAGTACTTC. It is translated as CAISEGRGLTTQGPYEQYF.

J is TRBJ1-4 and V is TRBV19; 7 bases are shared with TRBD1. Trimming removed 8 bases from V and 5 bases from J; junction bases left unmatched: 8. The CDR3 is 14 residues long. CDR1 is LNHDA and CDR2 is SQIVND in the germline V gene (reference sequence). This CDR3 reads CASRDSRTNEKLFF. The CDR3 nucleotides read TGTGCCAGTCGGGACAGCCGAACGAATGAAAAACTGTTTTTT.

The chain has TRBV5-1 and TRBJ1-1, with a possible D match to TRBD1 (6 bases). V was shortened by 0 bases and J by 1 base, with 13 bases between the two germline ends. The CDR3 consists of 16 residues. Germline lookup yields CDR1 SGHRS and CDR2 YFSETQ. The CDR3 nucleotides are TGCGCCAGCAGCTTGGTGTGGGCAGGGGAGAACACTGAAGCTTTCTTT. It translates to CASSLVWAGENTEAFF. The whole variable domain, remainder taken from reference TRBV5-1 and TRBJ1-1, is KAGVTQTPRYLIKTRGQQVTLSCSPISGHRSVSWYQQTPGQGLQFLFEYFSETQRNKGNFPGRFSGRQFSNSRSEMNVSTLELGDSALYLCASSLVWAGENTEAFFGQGTRLTVV.

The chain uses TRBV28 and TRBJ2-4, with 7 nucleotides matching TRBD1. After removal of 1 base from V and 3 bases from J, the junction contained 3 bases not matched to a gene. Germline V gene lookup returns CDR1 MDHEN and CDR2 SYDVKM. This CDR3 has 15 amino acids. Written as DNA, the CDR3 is TGTGCCAGCAGTTTATTCCGGGACAGCAAAAACATTCAGTACTTC. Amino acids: CASSLFRDSKNIQYF.